A single sample is the source of the 26 T cell receptor beta chains below, sequenced in a study of blood T cell repertoires in COVID-19. Profiled with immunoSEQ multiplex PCR; TCRdb holds only in-frame clones, not every one. The sample carries a few hundred thousand clones, more than 70% recorded once. Sample: peripheral blood. Source of these receptors: a woman in her fifties or sixties with COVID-19, enrolled during active disease.

The rearrangement joins TRBV5-1 to TRBJ2-1, with 9 nucleotides matching TRBD2. Trimming took 4 bases from V and 6 from J; bases not matched to a gene: 14. Per the germline V gene, CDR1 is SGHRS and CDR2 is YFSETQ. The CDR3 spans 17 residues. For the CDR3, the DNA is TGCGCCAGCAGCACGTCCGCGGGGGGGCTAATCTCCAATGAGCAGTTCTTC. This sequence encodes CASSTSAGGLISNEQFF.

This chain links TRBV6-6 with TRBJ1-2, with 10 positions matching TRBD1. The junction had 15 bases not matched to a gene; V was cut back by 5 bases and J by 3 bases. The CDR3 has 18 residues. Germline CDR1 and CDR2: MNHNY and SVGAGI (reference sequence). The DNA of the CDR3 is TGTGCCAGCAGTCTCGCCGGGACAGGGGCTTTTAGGCACTATGGCTACACCTTC. Translated, it gives CASSLAGTGAFRHYGYTF.

V and J are TRBV29-1 and TRBJ1-4; tentatively, D is TRBD1 (6 bases). The CDR3 has 15 residues. In germline, CDR1 is SQVTM, CDR2 ANQGSEA. The ends were cut back, 4 bases at V and 0 bases at J, with 12 bases in the middle. The CDR3 DNA is TGCAGCGTTGGACAGGCCCTTGCAACTAATGAAAAACTGTTTTTT. As protein: CSVGQALATNEKLFF. The whole variable domain, remainder taken from reference TRBV29-1 and TRBJ1-4, is SAVISQKPSRDICQRGTSLTIQCQVDSQVTMMFWYRQQPGQSLTLIATANQGSEATYESGFVIDKFPISRPNLTFSTLTVSNMSPEDSSIYLCSVGQALATNEKLFFGSGTQLSVL.

The chain combines TRBV9 with TRBJ2-7, with 8 nucleotides matching TRBD1. Unmatched junction bases numbered 3, after V lost 4 bases and J lost 0 bases. CDR3 size: 14 residues. Germline V gene lookup returns CDR1 SGDLS and CDR2 YYNGEE. The CDR3 bases are TGTGCCAGCAGCACCGGGACAGGCTCCTACGAGCAGTACTTC. Protein: CASSTGTGSYEQYF.

The CDR3 DNA reads TGCGCCAGCAGCCCACCGGGACAGGCCTACTATGGCTACACCTTC. Residues: CASSPPGQAYYGYTF. The rearrangement joins TRBV4-1 to TRBJ1-2, with 8 bases lining up with TRBD1. Germline-derived CDR1 and CDR2 are MGHRA and YSYEKL. The CDR3 spans 15 residues. The V segment lost 4 bases and the J segment 3 bases; nucleotides outside the gene matches: 7.

This clone was seen a single time. This chain connects TRBV19 to TRBJ1-3; 8 nucleotides align to TRBD1. The CDR3 runs 15 residues. Germline V gene sequence: CDR1 LNHDA, CDR2 SQIVND (reference sequence). V trimming: 4 bases; J trimming: 4 bases; junction bases outside the gene matches: 6. In nucleotides, the CDR3 is TGTGCCAGTAGTACCGGACAGGGTAGGGGAAACACCATATATTTT. It encodes CASSTGQGRGNTIYF. The entire variable domain, with the rest obtained from reference TRBV19 and TRBJ1-3, is as follows: DGGITQSPKYLFRKEGQNVTLSCEQNLNHDAMYWYRQDPGQGLRLIYYSQIVNDFQKGDIAEGYSVSREKKESFPLTVTSAQKNPTAFYLCASSTGQGRGNTIYFGEGSWLTVV.

V is TRBV6-4 and J is TRBJ1-5; D is unresolved. CDR1 MRHNA and CDR2 SNTAGT come from the germline V gene. V lost 10 bases to trimming and J lost 4 bases, with 14 bases between them. This CDR3 comprises 13 residues. This CDR3 reads CATPREGNQPQHF. In nucleotides, the CDR3 is TGTGCCACCCCCCGGGAAGGTAATCAGCCCCAGCATTTT.

The chain couples TRBV7-6 to TRBJ2-3; TRBD2 matches 8 bases. V gave up 3 bases and J gave up 0 bases; unmatched junction bases: 2. The CDR3 sequence is 15 residues long. Germline assignment: CDR1 SGHVS and CDR2 FNYEAQ. The CDR3 spells CASSFSGGSTDTQYF. CDR3 bases: TGTGCCAGCAGCTTCAGCGGGGGCAGCACAGATACGCAGTATTTT.

The rearrangement uses TRBV5-1 and TRBJ1-1; 10 bases are a match to TRBD1. The ends lost 5 bases at V and 1 base at J; junction bases unmatched: 5. CDR3 length equals 15 residues. Germline V lookup: CDR1 SGHRS, CDR2 YFSETQ. CDR3 region: CASSRDRGTNTEAFF. DNA for the CDR3: TGCGCCAGCAGTCGGGACAGGGGAACGAACACTGAAGCTTTCTTT.

The chain employs TRBV28 and TRBJ1-3, with D uncertain. Trimming took 8 bases from V and 6 from J, leaving 8 bases between them. The CDR3 contains 11 residues. In germline, CDR1 is MDHEN, CDR2 SYDVKM. CDR3 amino acids: CASHYSNTIYF. The CDR3 coding sequence is TGTGCCAGCCACTATTCAAACACCATATATTTT.

The chain carries TRBV5-6 and TRBJ2-3; D perhaps matches TRBD2 (6 bases). The V and J ends lost 0 bases and 0 bases respectively, with 11 bases between them. Germline V gene sequence: CDR1 SGHDT, CDR2 YYEEEE. The CDR3 extends over 16 amino acids. CDR3 residues: CASSLATGTSTDTQYF. The CDR3 DNA follows: TGTGCCAGCAGCTTGGCCACCGGGACTAGCACAGATACGCAGTATTTT. Using reference TRBV5-6 and TRBJ2-3 for the parts outside the CDR3, the full variable domain is DAGVTQSPTHLIKTRGQQVTLRCSPKSGHDTVSWYQQALGQGPQFIFQYYEEEERQRGNFPDRFSGHQFPNYSSELNVNALLLGDSALYLCASSLATGTSTDTQYFGPGTRLTVL.

This chain links TRBV11-2 with TRBJ2-2, with a weak D call TRBD1 (5 bases). The V end lost 5 bases, the J end lost 7 bases, and 17 bases lay between the germline ends. Germline CDR1 and CDR2: SGHAT and FQNNGV. The CDR3 covers 15 residues. The CDR3 coding sequence is TGTGCCAGCAGCCTAGGCAGGGCCGTTGGCGGGGAGCTGTTTTTT. As protein: CASSLGRAVGGELFF.

The rearrangement links TRBV5-6 to TRBJ2-1, with D possibly matching TRBD2 (6 bases). V dropped 0 bases and J dropped 2 bases, with 9 bases sitting between them. This CDR3 region has 15 residues. In germline, CDR1 is SGHDT, CDR2 YYEEEE. The CDR3 sequence is CASSLAGVPYNEQFF. CDR3 nucleotide sequence: TGTGCCAGCAGCTTGGCGGGGGTTCCCTACAATGAGCAGTTCTTC. Based on the CDR3 plus reference TRBV5-6 and TRBJ2-1, the full variable domain is DAGVTQSPTHLIKTRGQQVTLRCSPKSGHDTVSWYQQALGQGPQFIFQYYEEEERQRGNFPDRFSGHQFPNYSSELNVNALLLGDSALYLCASSLAGVPYNEQFFGPGTRLTVL.

The J gene is TRBJ2-7, the V gene TRBV6-2 or TRBV6-3; the D gene is possibly TRBD2 (5 bases). Trimming took 0 bases from V and 2 from J, leaving 14 bases between them. The CDR3 is 16 amino acids. The V gene's germline CDR1 is MNHEY and CDR2 SVGEGT. CDR3 sequence (DNA): TGTGCCAGCAGTTACTCGGACCCCCGGGGAGCCTACGAGCAGTACTTC. It translates to CASSYSDPRGAYEQYF.

The V gene is TRBV3-1 (or the pseudogene TRBV3-2), the J gene TRBJ1-1; D unclear. Germline V CDR1 and CDR2: LGHDT, YNNKEL (reference sequence). This CDR3 has 14 residues. Between the trimmed V and J ends, which lost 3 bases and 4 bases, there was a span of 12 bases. The CDR3 DNA reads TGTGCCAGCAGCCATATGGGCGCGGGCACTGAAGCTTTCTTT. Protein: CASSHMGAGTEAFF.

V is TRBV27 and J is TRBJ2-2; 9 nucleotides align to TRBD1. V lost 6 bases to trimming and J lost 5 bases; unmatched junction nucleotides: 4. The CDR3 has 14 amino acids. Per the germline V gene, CDR1 is MNHEY and CDR2 is SMNVEV (reference sequence). This CDR3 is CASRGTGRTGELFF. DNA for the CDR3: TGTGCCAGCAGAGGGACAGGGCGTACCGGGGAGCTGTTTTTT.

The chain carries TRBV18 and TRBJ1-1; D unclear. V was clipped by 2 bases and J by 3 bases, with 7 bases between them. Looked up from germline, CDR1 is KGHSH and CDR2 is LQKENI. The CDR3 has 13 amino acids. DNA for the CDR3: TGTGCCAGCTCACCAAACTTAGACACTGAAGCTTTCTTT. Protein sequence: CASSPNLDTEAFF. The entire variable domain, with the rest obtained from reference TRBV18 and TRBJ1-1, is as follows: NAGVMQNPRHLVRRRGQEARLRCSPMKGHSHVYWYRQLPEEGLKFMVYLQKENIIDESGMPKERFSAEFPKEGPSILRIQQVVRGDSAAYFCASSPNLDTEAFFGQGTRLTVV.

The chain joins TRBV18 to TRBJ2-1, with 11 positions matching TRBD2. The CDR3 extends over 16 amino acids. V gave up 1 base and J gave up 10 bases; unmatched junction bases: 9. Per germline, CDR1 KGHSH and CDR2 LQKENI. The DNA of the CDR3 is TGTGCCAGCTCACCACAACTAGCGGGGGTACTATGGGAGCAGTTCTTC. It translates to CASSPQLAGVLWEQFF.

This clone showed up just once. The gene calls are TRBV30 and TRBJ1-6; TRBD1 matches at 8 bases. CDR3 length: 14 residues. Germline CDR1 is GTSNPN and CDR2 is SVGIG (reference sequence). V lost 0 bases to trimming and J lost 6 bases; unmatched junction nucleotides: 1. The CDR3 region has the DNA TGTGCCTGGAGTGTGGGGACAGGTAATTCACCCCTCCACTTT. As protein: CAWSVGTGNSPLHF. The full variable domain, with the rest looked up from reference TRBV30 and TRBJ1-6, is SQTIHQWPATLVQPVGSPLSLECTVEGTSNPNLYWYRQAAGRGLQLLFYSVGIGQISSEVPQNLSASRPQDRQFILSSKKLLLSDSGFYLCAWSVGTGNSPLHFGNGTRLTVT.

J is TRBJ1-4 and V is TRBV14, with 9 bases that match TRBD1. This CDR3 spans 19 amino acids. With V trimmed by 3 bases and J by 1 base, 12 bases remained unmatched. From germline, CDR1 is SGHDN and CDR2 FVKESK. CDR3 loop: CASSHNGSTGGGTNEKLFF. The CDR3 bases are TGTGCCAGCAGCCACAACGGCTCTACAGGGGGCGGAACTAATGAAAAACTGTTTTTT. Based on the CDR3 plus reference TRBV14 and TRBJ1-4, the full variable domain is EAGVTQFPSHSVIEKGQTVTLRCDPISGHDNLYWYRRVMGKEIKFLLHFVKESKQDESGMPNNRFLAERTGGTYSTLKVQPAELEDSGVYFCASSHNGSTGGGTNEKLFFGSGTQLSVL.

The CDR3 sequence: CASSGVGGTDTQYF. DNA for the CDR3: TGTGCCAGCAGCGGCGTAGGGGGAACAGATACGCAGTATTTT. The chain is built from TRBV4-2 and TRBJ2-3; the D gene is possibly TRBD1 (6 bases). From germline, CDR1 is LGHNA and CDR2 YNFKEQ. V lost 5 bases to trimming and J lost 3 bases, with 12 bases between them. The CDR3 consists of 14 residues.

With regard to this clone: Other DNA sequences within the sample encode an identical CDR3. The chain is built from TRBV5-6 and TRBJ1-5, with D perhaps TRBD1 (5 bases). This CDR3 region has 13 residues. V was clipped by 0 bases and J by 5 bases, with 6 bases between them. Germline values: CDR1 SGHDT, CDR2 YYEEEE. The CDR3 DNA reads TGTGCCAGCAGCTTGGGGGGCGATCAGCCCCAGCATTTT. This codes for CASSLGGDQPQHF.

The V call is TRBV11-2, the J call TRBJ2-1; D is undetermined. Germline lookup yields CDR1 SGHAT and CDR2 FQNNGV. V was shortened by 4 bases and J by 0 bases, with 10 bases between the two germline ends. The CDR3 runs 15 residues. CDR3 DNA sequence: TGTGCCAGCAGCTCCACTTCAAGCTCCTACAATGAGCAGTTCTTC. Amino acids: CASSSTSSSYNEQFF. The whole variable domain, filled in from reference TRBV11-2 and TRBJ2-1, reads EAGVAQSPRYKIIEKRQSVAFWCNPISGHATLYWYQQILGQGPKLLIQFQNNGVVDDSQLPKDRFSAERLKGVDSTLKIQPAKLEDSAVYLCASSSTSSSYNEQFFGPGTRLTVL.

The chain has TRBV19 and TRBJ1-6; 8 bases fit TRBD1. V lost 7 bases and J lost 4; bases outside the gene matches: 6. Germline values: CDR1 LNHDA, CDR2 SQIVND (reference sequence). This CDR3 comprises 15 residues. This CDR3 reads CASTPDRAYNSPLHF. CDR3 nucleotide sequence: TGTGCCAGTACCCCGGACAGGGCTTATAATTCACCCCTCCACTTT.

This rearrangement joins TRBV28 to TRBJ2-2; 10 bases line up with TRBD2. Germline assignment: CDR1 MDHEN and CDR2 SYDVKM. This CDR3 region has 15 residues. V trimming: 11 bases; J trimming: 2 bases; junction bases outside the gene matches: 8. The CDR3 nucleotides read TGTGCCGCAAGCCGACTAGCGGGTAACACCGGGGAGCTGTTTTTT. This gives the protein CAASRLAGNTGELFF.

The chain combines TRBV3-1 (or the pseudogene TRBV3-2) with TRBJ1-2; D unclear. Trimming stripped 1 base from V and 4 bases from J, with 7 bases between. CDR3 length: 13 residues. Germline-derived CDR1 and CDR2 are LGHDT and YNNKEL (reference sequence). Here the CDR3 DNA reads TGTGCCAGCAGCCAAGGGGAGGCCTATGGCTACACCTTC. Translation gives CASSQGEAYGYTF.